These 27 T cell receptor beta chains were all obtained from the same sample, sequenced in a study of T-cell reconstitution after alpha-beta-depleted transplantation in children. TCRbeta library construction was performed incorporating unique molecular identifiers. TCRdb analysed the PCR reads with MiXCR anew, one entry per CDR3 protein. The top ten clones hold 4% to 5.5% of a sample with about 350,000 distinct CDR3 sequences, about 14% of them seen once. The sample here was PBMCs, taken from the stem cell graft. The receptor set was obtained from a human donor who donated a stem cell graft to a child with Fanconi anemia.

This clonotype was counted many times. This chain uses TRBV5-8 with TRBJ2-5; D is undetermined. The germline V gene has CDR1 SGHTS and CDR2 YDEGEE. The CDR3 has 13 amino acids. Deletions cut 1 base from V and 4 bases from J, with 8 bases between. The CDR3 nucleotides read TGTGCCAGCAGCTTGCTACAGACAGAGACCCAGTACTTC. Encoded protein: CASSLLQTETQYF.

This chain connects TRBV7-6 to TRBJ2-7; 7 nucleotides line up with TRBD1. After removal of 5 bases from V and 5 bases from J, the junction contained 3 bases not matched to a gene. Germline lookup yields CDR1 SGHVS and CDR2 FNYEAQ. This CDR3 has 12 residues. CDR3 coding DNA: TGTGCCAGCAGCACCACAGGGGACGAGCAGTACTTC. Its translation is CASSTTGDEQYF.

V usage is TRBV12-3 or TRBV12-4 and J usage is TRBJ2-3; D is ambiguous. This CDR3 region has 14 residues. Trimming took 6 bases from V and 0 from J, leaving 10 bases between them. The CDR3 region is CASSPRASTDTQYF. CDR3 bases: TGTGCCAGCAGCCCAAGAGCTAGCACAGATACGCAGTATTTT.

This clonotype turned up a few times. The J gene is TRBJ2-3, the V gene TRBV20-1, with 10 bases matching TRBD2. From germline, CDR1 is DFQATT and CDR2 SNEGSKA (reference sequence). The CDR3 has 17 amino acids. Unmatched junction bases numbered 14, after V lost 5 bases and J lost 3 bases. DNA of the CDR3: TGCAGTGCTGCGAAAGGACCTAGCGGGGGTGGTACAGATACGCAGTATTTT. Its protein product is CSAAKGPSGGGTDTQYF.

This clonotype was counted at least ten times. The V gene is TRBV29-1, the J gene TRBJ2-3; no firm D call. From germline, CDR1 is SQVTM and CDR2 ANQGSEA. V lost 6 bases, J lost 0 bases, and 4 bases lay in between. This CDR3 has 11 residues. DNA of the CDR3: TGCAGCGTAGACAGCACAGATACGCAGTATTTT. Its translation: CSVDSTDTQYF.

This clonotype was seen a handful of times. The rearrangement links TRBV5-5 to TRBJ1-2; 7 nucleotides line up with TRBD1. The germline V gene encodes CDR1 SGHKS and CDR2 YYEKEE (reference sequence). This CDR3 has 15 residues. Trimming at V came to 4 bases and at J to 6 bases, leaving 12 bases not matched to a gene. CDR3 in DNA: TGTGCCAGCAGCGCAACAGGGGATCCCACCCATGGCTACACCTTC. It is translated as CASSATGDPTHGYTF.

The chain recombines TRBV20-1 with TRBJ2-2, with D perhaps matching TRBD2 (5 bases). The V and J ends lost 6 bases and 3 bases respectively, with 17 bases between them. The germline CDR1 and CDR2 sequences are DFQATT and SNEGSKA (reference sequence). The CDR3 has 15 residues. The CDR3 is CSARASTGYTGELFF. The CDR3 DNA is TGCAGTGCGAGGGCATCGACGGGTTACACCGGGGAGCTGTTTTTT.

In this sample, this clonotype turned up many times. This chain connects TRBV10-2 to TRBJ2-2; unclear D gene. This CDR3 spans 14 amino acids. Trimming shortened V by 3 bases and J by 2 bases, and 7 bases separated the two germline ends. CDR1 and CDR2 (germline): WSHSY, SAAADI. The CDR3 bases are TGCGCCAGCAGTGATGCGGTTAACACCGGGGAGCTGTTTTTT. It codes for CASSDAVNTGELFF.

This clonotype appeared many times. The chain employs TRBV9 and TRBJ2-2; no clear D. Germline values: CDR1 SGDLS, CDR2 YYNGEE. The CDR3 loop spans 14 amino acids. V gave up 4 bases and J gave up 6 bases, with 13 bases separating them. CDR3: CASSPTLVPGELFF. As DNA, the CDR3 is TGTGCCAGCAGCCCCACGCTCGTCCCCGGGGAGCTGTTTTTT. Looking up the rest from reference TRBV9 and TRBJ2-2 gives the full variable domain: DSGVTQTPKHLITATGQRVTLRCSPRSGDLSVYWYQQSLDQGLQFLIQYYNGEERAKGNILERFSAQQFPDLHSELNLSSLELGDSALYFCASSPTLVPGELFFGEGSRLTVL.

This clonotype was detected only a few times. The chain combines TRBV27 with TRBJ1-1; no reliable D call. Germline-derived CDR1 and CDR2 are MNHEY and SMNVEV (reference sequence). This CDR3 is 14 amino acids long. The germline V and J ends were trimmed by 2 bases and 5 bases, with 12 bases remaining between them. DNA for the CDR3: TGTGCCAGCAGTTTAACCTTTCGGATGACTGAAGCTTTCTTT. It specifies CASSLTFRMTEAFF.

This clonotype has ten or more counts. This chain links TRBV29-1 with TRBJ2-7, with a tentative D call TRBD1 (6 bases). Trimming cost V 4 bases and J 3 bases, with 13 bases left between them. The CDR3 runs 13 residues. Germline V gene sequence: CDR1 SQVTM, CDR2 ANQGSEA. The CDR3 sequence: CSVVKGHNYEQYF. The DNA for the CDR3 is TGCAGCGTTGTGAAGGGACACAACTACGAGCAGTACTTC.

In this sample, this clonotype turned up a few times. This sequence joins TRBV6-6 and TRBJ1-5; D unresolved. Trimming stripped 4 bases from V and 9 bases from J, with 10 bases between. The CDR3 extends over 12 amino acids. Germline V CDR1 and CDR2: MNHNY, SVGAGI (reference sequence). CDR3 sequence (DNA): TGTGCCAGCAGTTCAGGTAGAGTGCCCCAGCATTTT. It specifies CASSSGRVPQHF.

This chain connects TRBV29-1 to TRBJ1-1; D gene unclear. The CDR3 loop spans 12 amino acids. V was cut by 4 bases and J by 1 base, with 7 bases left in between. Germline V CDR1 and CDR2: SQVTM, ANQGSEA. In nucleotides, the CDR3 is TGCAGCGTTGGTATTGCGAACACTGAAGCTTTCTTT. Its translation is CSVGIANTEAFF.

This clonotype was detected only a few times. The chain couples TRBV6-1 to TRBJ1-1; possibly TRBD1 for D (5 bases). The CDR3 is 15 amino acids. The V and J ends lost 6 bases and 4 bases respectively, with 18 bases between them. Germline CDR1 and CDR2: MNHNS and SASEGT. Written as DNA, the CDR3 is TGTGCCAGCAGCCGGCGAGAGGGGTGGGTCACTGAAGCTTTCTTT. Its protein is CASSRREGWVTEAFF.

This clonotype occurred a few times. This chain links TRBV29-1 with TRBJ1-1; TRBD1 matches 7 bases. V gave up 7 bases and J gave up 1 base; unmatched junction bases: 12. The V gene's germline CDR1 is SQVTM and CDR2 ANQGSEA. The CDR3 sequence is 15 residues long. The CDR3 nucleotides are TGCAGCGCTCCTGACAGGGATTCTTGGAACACTGAAGCTTTCTTT. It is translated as CSAPDRDSWNTEAFF. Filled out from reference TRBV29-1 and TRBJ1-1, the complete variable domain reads SAVISQKPSRDICQRGTSLTIQCQVDSQVTMMFWYRQQPGQSLTLIATANQGSEATYESGFVIDKFPISRPNLTFSTLTVSNMSPEDSSIYLCSAPDRDSWNTEAFFGQGTRLTVV.

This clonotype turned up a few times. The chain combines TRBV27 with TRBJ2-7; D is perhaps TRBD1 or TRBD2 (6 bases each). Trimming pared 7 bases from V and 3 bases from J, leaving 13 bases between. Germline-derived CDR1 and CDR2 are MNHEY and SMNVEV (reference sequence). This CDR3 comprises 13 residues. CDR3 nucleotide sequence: TGTGCCAGCACTGAGGGGGAGGACTACGAGCAGTACTTC. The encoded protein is CASTEGEDYEQYF.

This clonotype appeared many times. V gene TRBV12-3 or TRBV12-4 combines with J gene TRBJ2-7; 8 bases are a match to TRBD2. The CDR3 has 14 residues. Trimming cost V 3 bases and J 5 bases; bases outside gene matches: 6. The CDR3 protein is CASSLGLVGDEQYF. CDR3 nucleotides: TGTGCCAGCAGTTTGGGACTAGTAGGCGACGAGCAGTACTTC.

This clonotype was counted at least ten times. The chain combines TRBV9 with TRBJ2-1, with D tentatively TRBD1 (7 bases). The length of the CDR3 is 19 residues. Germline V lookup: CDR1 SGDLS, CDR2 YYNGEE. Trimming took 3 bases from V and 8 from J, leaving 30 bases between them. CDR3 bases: TGTGCCAGCAGCGGCACTACTAAGACAGGGAGGTTTGGGGGCGATGAGCAGTTCTTC. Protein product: CASSGTTKTGRFGGDEQFF.

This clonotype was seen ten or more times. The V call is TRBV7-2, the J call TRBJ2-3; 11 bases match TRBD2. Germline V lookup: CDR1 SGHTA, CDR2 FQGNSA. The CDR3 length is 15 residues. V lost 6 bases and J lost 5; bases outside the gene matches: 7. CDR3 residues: CASRLTSGEVDTQYF. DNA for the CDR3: TGTGCCAGCAGACTGACTAGCGGGGAAGTAGATACGCAGTATTTT.

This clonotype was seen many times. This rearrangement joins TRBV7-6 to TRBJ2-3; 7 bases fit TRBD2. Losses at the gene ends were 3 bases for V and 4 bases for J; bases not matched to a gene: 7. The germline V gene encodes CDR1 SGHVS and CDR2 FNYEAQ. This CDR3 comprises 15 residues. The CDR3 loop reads CASSFTSEKSDTQYF. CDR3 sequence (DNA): TGTGCCAGCAGCTTCACTAGCGAAAAGTCAGATACGCAGTATTTT.

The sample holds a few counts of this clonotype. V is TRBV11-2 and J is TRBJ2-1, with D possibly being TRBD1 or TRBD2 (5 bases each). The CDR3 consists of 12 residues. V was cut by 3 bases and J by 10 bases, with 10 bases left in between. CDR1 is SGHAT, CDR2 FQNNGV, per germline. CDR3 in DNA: TGTGCCAGCAGCTTGGGACGGTTAGAGCAGTTCTTC. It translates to CASSLGRLEQFF.

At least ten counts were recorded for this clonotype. CDR3 in DNA: TGTGCCAGCAGCTTAGGGGGGTTCGACAATGAGCAGTTCTTC. It yields the protein CASSLGGFDNEQFF. This chain joins TRBV7-2 and TRBJ2-1, with D possibly called TRBD1 or TRBD2 (5 bases each). From germline, CDR1 is SGHTA and CDR2 FQGNSA. The CDR3 covers 14 residues. V was shortened by 1 base and J by 5 bases, with 9 bases between the two germline ends.

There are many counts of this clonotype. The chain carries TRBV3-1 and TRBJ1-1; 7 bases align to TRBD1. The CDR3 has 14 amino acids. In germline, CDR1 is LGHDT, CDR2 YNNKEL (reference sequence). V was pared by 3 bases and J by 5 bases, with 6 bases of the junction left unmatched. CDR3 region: CASSHLDRDTEAFF. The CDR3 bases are TGTGCCAGCAGCCACCTCGACAGGGATACTGAAGCTTTCTTT.

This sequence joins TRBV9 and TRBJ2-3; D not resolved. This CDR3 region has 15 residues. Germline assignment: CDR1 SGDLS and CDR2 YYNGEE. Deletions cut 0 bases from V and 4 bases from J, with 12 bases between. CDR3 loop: CASSVAGSVPDTQYF. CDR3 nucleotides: TGTGCCAGCAGCGTAGCGGGTTCAGTTCCAGATACGCAGTATTTT.

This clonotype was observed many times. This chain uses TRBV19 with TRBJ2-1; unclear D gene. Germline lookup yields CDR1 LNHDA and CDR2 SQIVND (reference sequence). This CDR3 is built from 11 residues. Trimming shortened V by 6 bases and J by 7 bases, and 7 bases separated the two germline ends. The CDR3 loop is CASRFGNEQFF. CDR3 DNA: TGTGCCAGTAGGTTTGGGAATGAGCAGTTCTTC. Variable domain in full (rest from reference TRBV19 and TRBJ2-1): DGGITQSPKYLFRKEGQNVTLSCEQNLNHDAMYWYRQDPGQGLRLIYYSQIVNDFQKGDIAEGYSVSREKKESFPLTVTSAQKNPTAFYLCASRFGNEQFFGPGTRLTVL.

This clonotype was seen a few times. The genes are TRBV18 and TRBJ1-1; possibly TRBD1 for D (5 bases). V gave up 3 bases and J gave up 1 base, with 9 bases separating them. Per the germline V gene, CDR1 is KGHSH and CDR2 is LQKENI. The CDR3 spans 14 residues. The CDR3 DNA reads TGTGCCAGCTCACCCTGGCAGGGGAACACTGAAGCTTTCTTT. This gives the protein CASSPWQGNTEAFF.

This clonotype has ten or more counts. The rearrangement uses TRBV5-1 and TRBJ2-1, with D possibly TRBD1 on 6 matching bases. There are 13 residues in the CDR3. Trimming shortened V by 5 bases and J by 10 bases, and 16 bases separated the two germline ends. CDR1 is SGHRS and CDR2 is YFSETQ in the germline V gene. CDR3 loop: CASRPVGAPEQFF. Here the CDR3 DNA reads TGCGCCAGCAGGCCTGTGGGGGCCCCAGAGCAGTTCTTC.